The TCR beta chain described here comes from a study of cytomegalovirus exposure and HLA in healthy donors. Findings of the study overall: Altogether, 150 to 200 TCR beta chains were recorded as cytomegalovirus-associated.

The table lists this clone with a few counts. Its specificity is not known. The V gene lost 0 bases and the J gene lost 5 bases, with 14 bases spanning the gap. CDR1 and CDR2 from the germline V gene are SGDLS and YYNGEE. The CDR3 contains 15 residues. The data were produced by immunoSEQ multiplex PCR, yet TCRdb's version contains in-frame clones alone and is incomplete. The table includes some 130,000 clones, approximately 84% detected once. The gene calls are TRBV9 and TRBJ2-5, with a tentative D call TRBD2 (7 bases). Sequencing was carried out using PBMCs. The TCR comes from a woman in her 30s in good health and CMV-seronegative. Written as DNA, the CDR3 is TGTGCCAGCAGCGTAGACGCGGGGGCGGTGGAGACCCAGTACTTC. The encoded protein is CASSVDAGAVETQYF.